The 19 T cell receptor beta chains given below trace back to one sample, sequenced in a study of CD8 T cells in acute hepatitis C reinfection. Regarding time point: at least 347 days after estimated infection, following spontaneous clearance. The hepatitis C virus-specific receptor repertoire was characterized directly ex vivo, with no prior expansion in culture. Whole-study findings and limits: TRBV04 and TRBV06 were preferentially used in all groups, not explained by naive pool overrepresentation.

TCRdb keeps only in-frame clones here, not all; method: immunoSEQ multiplex PCR. The repertoire holds about 2,600 clones, with 60% to 70% as singletons. Material: HCV NS3-1073 tetramer-sorted CD8+ T cells from PBMCs, obtained at follow-up. These receptors all come from a man aged 40-50 years who spontaneously cleared hepatitis C infection.

This rearrangement joins TRBV5-6 to TRBJ2-7; D may be TRBD1 (5 bases). The CDR3 has 14 amino acids. With 4 bases removed from V and 1 base from J, the gap between germline ends came to 12 bases. The germline CDR1 and CDR2 sequences are SGHDT and YYEEEE. The DNA of the CDR3 is TGTGCCAGCAGCCTGGGGCTCCTATCCTACGAGCAGTACTTC. It codes for CASSLGLLSYEQYF.

The CDR3 region is CASKTTEGRTEAFF. In DNA, the CDR3 is TGTGCCAGCAAAACGACGGAGGGGCGCACTGAAGCTTTCTTT. The chain is built from TRBV6-5 and TRBJ1-1; D is perhaps TRBD1 (5 bases). Germline V gene sequence: CDR1 MNHEY, CDR2 SVGAGI. Trimming removed 7 bases at V and 4 bases at J, with 16 bases between. CDR3 size: 14 residues.

The V and J genes are TRBV27 and TRBJ1-3; 9 nucleotides match TRBD1. The CDR3 runs to 15 residues. V trimming: 6 bases; J trimming: 0 bases; junction bases outside the gene matches: 3. CDR1 and CDR2 (germline): MNHEY, SMNVEV (reference sequence). CDR3 residues: CASSRDRASGNTIYF. The CDR3 DNA sequence: TGTGCCAGCAGCAGGGACAGGGCCTCTGGAAACACCATATATTTT.

The chain combines TRBV29-1 with TRBJ1-4; no definite D call. V was shortened by 6 bases and J by 8 bases, with 13 bases between the two germline ends. Germline V lookup: CDR1 SQVTM, CDR2 ANQGSEA. CDR3 length: 12 amino acids. In nucleotides, the CDR3 is TGCAGCGTCCTCGGGAGGAAAGAAAAACTGTTTTTT. This sequence encodes CSVLGRKEKLFF.

The V gene is TRBV6-4, the J gene TRBJ1-5; D remains ambiguous. V was shortened by 3 bases and J by 0 bases, with 3 bases between the two germline ends. CDR3 length: 13 amino acids. Germline V gene lookup returns CDR1 MRHNA and CDR2 SNTAGT. CDR3 in DNA: TGTGCCAGCAGTGAGGGTAGCAATCAGCCCCAGCATTTT. Translated, it gives CASSEGSNQPQHF.

This chain uses TRBV10-3 with TRBJ2-7, with D possibly being TRBD1 (6 bases). The germline V and J ends were trimmed by 2 bases and 5 bases, with 13 bases remaining between them. Germline assignment: CDR1 ENHRY and CDR2 SYGVKD. CDR3 length equals 14 residues. CDR3 bases: TGTGCCATCAGTGAGATGGGGGCAGGCGACGAGCAGTACTTC. Protein product: CAISEMGAGDEQYF.

The chain uses TRBV4-1 and TRBJ1-5; no firm D call. CDR1 and CDR2 from the germline V gene are MGHRA and YSYEKL. This CDR3 comprises 14 residues. Trimming pared 0 bases from V and 3 bases from J, leaving 6 bases between. The CDR3 protein is CASSQDPINQPQHF. In DNA form, the CDR3 reads TGCGCCAGCAGCCAAGATCCCATCAATCAGCCCCAGCATTTT.

This clone has a handful of counts. The chain has TRBV5-6 and TRBJ1-6; D is ambiguous. The V end was cut by 3 bases, the J end by 6 bases, with 10 bases between. Per germline, CDR1 SGHDT and CDR2 YYEEEE. The CDR3 is 14 amino acids. CDR3 region: CASSYDNINSPLHF. CDR3 in DNA: TGTGCCAGCAGCTACGACAATATTAATTCACCCCTCCACTTT.

This clone was recorded a few times. The chain uses TRBV10-1 and TRBJ1-1; TRBD1 agrees at 11 bases. There are 15 residues in the CDR3. The junction had 5 bases not matched to a gene; V was cut back by 3 bases and J by 5 bases. The germline V gene has CDR1 WNHNN and CDR2 SYGVQD (reference sequence). CDR3 amino acids: CASSDPGQGGTEAFF. The DNA of the CDR3 is TGCGCCAGCAGTGACCCGGGACAGGGGGGGACTGAAGCTTTCTTT.

This sequence joins TRBV27 and TRBJ2-7; D is undetermined. V gave up 0 bases and J gave up 8 bases, with 11 bases separating them. CDR1 is MNHEY and CDR2 is SMNVEV in the germline V gene (reference sequence). The CDR3 length is 13 residues. CDR3 coding DNA: TGTGCCAGCAGTTTATCTGGGTGGGGAAAGCAGTACTTC. This sequence encodes CASSLSGWGKQYF.

The chain carries TRBV13 and TRBJ2-2; 10 bases are shared with TRBD2. V dropped 4 bases and J dropped 1; count of bases not matched to a gene: 3. Germline assignment: CDR1 PRHDT and CDR2 FYEKMQ (reference sequence). The CDR3 totals 16 residues. CDR3 protein: CASSSGLAVNTGELFF. The CDR3 coding sequence is TGTGCCAGCAGCTCCGGACTAGCGGTGAACACCGGGGAGCTGTTTTTT.

The rearrangement joins TRBV2 to TRBJ1-1; D remains unclear. The germline V and J ends were trimmed by 4 bases and 1 base, with 10 bases remaining between them. The germline CDR1 and CDR2 sequences are SNHLY and FYNNEI. The CDR3 totals 14 residues. DNA of the CDR3: TGTGCCAGCAGTGGTCTACCCGGGAACACTGAAGCTTTCTTT. This encodes CASSGLPGNTEAFF.

The chain employs TRBV25-1 and TRBJ1-1; no definite D call. Germline V lookup: CDR1 MGHDK, CDR2 SYGVNS. The V end was cut by 3 bases, the J end by 7 bases, with 9 bases between. The CDR3 runs 12 residues. The CDR3 DNA reads TGTGCCAGCAGTGACGTGACATTTGAAGCTTTCTTT. Translating gives CASSDVTFEAFF.

The V and J genes are TRBV11-2 and TRBJ2-3, with D unclear. The CDR3 sequence is 13 residues long. Trimming removed 0 bases from V and 0 bases from J, with 1 base in between. Germline loops: CDR1 SGHAT, CDR2 FQNNGV. The chain's CDR3 is CASSLESTDTQYF. In nucleotides, the CDR3 is TGTGCCAGCAGCTTAGAAAGCACAGATACGCAGTATTTT.

This clone was seen only a few times. This chain uses TRBV7-6 with TRBJ2-7; 9 bases map to TRBD2. The V and J ends lost 4 bases and 3 bases, in that order; junction bases with no gene match: 4. CDR1 is SGHVS and CDR2 is FNYEAQ in the germline V gene. The CDR3 runs 14 residues. This chain's CDR3 is CASSSVSGGYEQYF. CDR3 sequence (DNA): TGTGCCAGCAGCTCCGTTAGCGGGGGCTACGAGCAGTACTTC.

The DNA for the CDR3 is TGTGCCAGCAGTTTATCGAATGAAGAGACCCAGTACTTC. Protein: CASSLSNEETQYF. This chain connects TRBV27 to TRBJ2-5; D gene uncertain. The CDR3 is 13 amino acids. Germline assignment: CDR1 MNHEY and CDR2 SMNVEV (reference sequence). Trimming took off 0 bases at V and 3 bases at J, with 5 bases between the two ends.

This clone showed up just a few times. This chain connects TRBV27 to TRBJ1-2; 7 bases are shared with TRBD1. V shed 2 bases and J 8 bases; nucleotides not matched to a gene: 2. CDR1 and CDR2 (germline): MNHEY, SMNVEV (reference sequence). This CDR3 contains 12 residues. The CDR3 DNA reads TGTGCCAGCAGTTTAACAGGGGACGGCTACACCTTC. It specifies CASSLTGDGYTF.

The rearrangement joins TRBV10-3 to TRBJ2-7; the D is unclear. The CDR3 sequence is 12 residues long. Germline V CDR1 and CDR2: ENHRY, SYGVKD. The V end lost 0 bases, the J end lost 4 bases, and 4 bases lay between the germline ends. The CDR3 nucleotides are TGTGCCATCAGTGAGTCCCGATACGAGCAGTACGTC. It encodes CAISESRYEQYV.

This chain joins TRBV4-3 and TRBJ1-6, with 8 positions matching TRBD1. Germline values: CDR1 LGHNA, CDR2 YSLEER. CDR3 length: 16 residues. V lost 3 bases, J lost 8 bases, and 9 bases stayed unmatched. In DNA, the CDR3 is TGCGCCAGCAGCCATGGAATCGACAGGGGCGATTCACCCCTCCACTTT. Its protein product is CASSHGIDRGDSPLHF.